These 3 T cell receptor beta chains originate from one sample sequenced in a study of shared clonotypes between healthy human individuals. Measured with immunoSEQ multiplex PCR; TCRdb has only the in-frame clones, and not every one. The profile covers approximately 350,000 clones, with around 96% appearing a single time and 0.32% taken by the ten largest. The sample consisted of memory CD8+ T cells sorted from blood. Noted subset: CD45RO+ cells pooled with CCR7-negative TemRA cells. The receptors shown here come from a man in his thirties or forties in good health.

Here the CDR3 reads CAISAGREGGNEQFF. CDR3 bases: TGTGCCATCAGTGCAGGGCGGGAGGGTGGCAATGAGCAGTTCTTC. This chain uses TRBV10-3 with TRBJ2-1; 9 nucleotides match TRBD2. The CDR3 has 15 amino acids. The germline V gene has CDR1 ENHRY and CDR2 SYGVKD. V lost 4 bases, J lost 6 bases, and 7 bases stayed unmatched.

In its sample, this clone was seen once. The genes are TRBV5-1 and TRBJ1-2; 9 bases align to TRBD1. Per germline, CDR1 SGHRS and CDR2 YFSETQ. Germline trimming cut 4 bases from V and 7 bases from J; bases unmatched to any gene: 2. This CDR3 has 12 amino acids. The CDR3 nucleotides are TGCGCCAGCAGCGTGGGACAGGGTGGCTACACCTTC. Translating gives CASSVGQGGYTF.

This clone was detected only once. The V call is TRBV7-9, the J call TRBJ2-7; a possible D gene is TRBD1 (7 bases). Germline V gene data show CDR1 as SEHNR and CDR2 as FQNEAQ (reference sequence). This CDR3 contains 14 residues. The V and J ends lost 7 bases and 2 bases respectively, with 15 bases between them. The CDR3 loop is CASTLQGGPYEQYF. The CDR3 coding sequence is TGTGCCAGCACCCTCCAGGGGGGCCCCTACGAGCAGTACTTC.